A selection of T cell receptor beta chains follows, all from one sample in a study of cytomegalovirus exposure and HLA in healthy donors. Clones were read by immunoSEQ multiplex PCR, and TCRdb kept only the in-frame ones, dropping some. In the table there are under 200,000 clones, around 77% of which are singletons. Sequenced: PBMCs. All receptors derive from a woman in her 30s in good health and CMV-seropositive. Both conserved end residues are part of each CDR3. Each record gives: J gene, D gene, V gene, clone size, CDR3 DNA, CDR3 protein. The D gene is left open where the match is weak. Rows may omit the clone size; those that give it use once, few, many or a size class.

J gene: TRBJ1-1; D gene: -; V gene: TRBV5-5; clone size: -; CDR3 DNA: TGTGCCAGCAGCTTGGAGTGGTCAGGAACCTTGATGGCTTTCTTT; CDR3 protein: CASSLEWSGTLMAFF
J gene: TRBJ1-2; D gene: -; V gene: TRBV4-3; clone size: -; CDR3 DNA: TGCGCCAGCAGCCAAGATCAGAACAGAGACTATGGCTACACCTTC; CDR3 protein: CASSQDQNRDYGYTF
J gene: TRBJ1-6; D gene: TRBD1; V gene: TRBV9; clone size: -; CDR3 DNA: TGTGCCAGCAGCGCCGGATGGGGACAGGGAGTAGAACCCCTCCACTTT; CDR3 protein: CASSAGWGQGVEPLHF
J gene: TRBJ1-1; D gene: -; V gene: TRBV5-5; clone size: -; CDR3 DNA: TGTGCCAGCAGTTCTCAGACATACAACACTGAAGCTTTCTTT; CDR3 protein: CASSSQTYNTEAFF
J gene: TRBJ2-3; D gene: TRBD1; V gene: TRBV19; clone size: -; CDR3 DNA: TGTGCCAGTATGGAAGCAGGGGGCTCAGATACGCAGTATTTT; CDR3 protein: CASMEAGGSDTQYF
J gene: TRBJ1-1; D gene: -; V gene: TRBV6-5; clone size: -; CDR3 DNA: TGTGCCAGCAGTACTTCCCAGGGGTGGGGCACTGAAGCTTTCTTT; CDR3 protein: CASSTSQGWGTEAFF
J gene: TRBJ1-3; D gene: -; V gene: TRBV6-6; clone size: -; CDR3 DNA: TGTGCCAGCAGTCCAGGCTTTGGAAACACCATATATTTT; CDR3 protein: CASSPGFGNTIYF
J gene: TRBJ2-7; D gene: TRBD1; V gene: TRBV29-1; clone size: -; CDR3 DNA: TGCAGCGTTGAATTGGGACAGGGATACGAGCAGTACTTC; CDR3 protein: CSVELGQGYEQYF
J gene: TRBJ2-7; D gene: TRBD1; V gene: TRBV6-5; clone size: -; CDR3 DNA: TGTGCCAGCCGGGGACAGAGGGAATTCGAGCAGTACTTC; CDR3 protein: CASRGQREFEQYF
J gene: TRBJ2-5; D gene: -; V gene: TRBV19; clone size: -; CDR3 DNA: TGTGCCAGTAGTAGAGAGGGCAGGGTAGGGAAGACCCAGTACTTC; CDR3 protein: CASSREGRVGKTQYF
J gene: TRBJ2-7; D gene: TRBD1; V gene: TRBV30; clone size: -; CDR3 DNA: TGTGCTTGGAGTGTACTCAAGGGACAGACCTACGAGCAGTACTTC; CDR3 protein: CAWSVLKGQTYEQYF
J gene: TRBJ2-1; D gene: TRBD1; V gene: TRBV2; clone size: -; CDR3 DNA: TGTGCCAGCAGGAAGGGACAGGGAGCTTACAATGAGCAGTTCTTC; CDR3 protein: CASRKGQGAYNEQFF
J gene: TRBJ1-1; D gene: -; V gene: TRBV7-9; clone size: -; CDR3 DNA: TGTGCCAGCAGCTTAAAGGACTTTCAAGCTTTCTTT; CDR3 protein: CASSLKDFQAFF
J gene: TRBJ2-1; D gene: TRBD2; V gene: TRBV10-3; clone size: -; CDR3 DNA: TGTGCCATCAGTGAGCGACTAGCGGCTTTAGGTGATGAGCAGTTCTTC; CDR3 protein: CAISERLAALGDEQFF
J gene: TRBJ2-2; D gene: TRBD1; V gene: TRBV18; clone size: -; CDR3 DNA: TGTGCCAGCTCACGTAACAGGGGGCGCACCGGGGAGCTGTTTTTT; CDR3 protein: CASSRNRGRTGELFF
J gene: TRBJ2-7; D gene: -; V gene: TRBV9; clone size: -; CDR3 DNA: TGTGCCAGCAGCGGGGGGGAGTCCTACGAGCAGTACTTC; CDR3 protein: CASSGGESYEQYF
J gene: TRBJ1-1; D gene: -; V gene: TRBV9; clone size: -; CDR3 DNA: TGTGCCAGCAGCGTAGGTGCCGGGGGTAGATCTTTGGGTGAAGCTTTCTTT; CDR3 protein: CASSVGAGGRSLGEAFF
J gene: TRBJ2-7; D gene: -; V gene: TRBV12-5; clone size: -; CDR3 DNA: TGTGCTAGTGGACTCGGGGGAGCAATCGAGCAGTACTTC; CDR3 protein: CASGLGGAIEQYF
J gene: TRBJ1-1; D gene: -; V gene: TRBV6-1; clone size: few; CDR3 DNA: TGTGCCAGCAGTGAAGCGCTTCCTAATCTGAACACTGAAGCTTTCTTT; CDR3 protein: CASSEALPNLNTEAFF
J gene: TRBJ1-6; D gene: -; V gene: TRBV5-1; clone size: -; CDR3 DNA: TGCGCCAGCAGCTTGGATCGGACAGCTAATTCACCCCTCCACTTT; CDR3 protein: CASSLDRTANSPLHF
J gene: TRBJ1-6; D gene: TRBD1; V gene: TRBV30; clone size: -; CDR3 DNA: TGTGCCTGGAGTGTAGGGACAGGGGGCTCACCCCTCCACTTT; CDR3 protein: CAWSVGTGGSPLHF
J gene: TRBJ1-5; D gene: TRBD1; V gene: TRBV7-2; clone size: -; CDR3 DNA: TGTGCCAGCAGCTTAATGAGGACAGGAGTCAATCAGCCCCAGCATTTT; CDR3 protein: CASSLMRTGVNQPQHF
J gene: TRBJ1-2; D gene: -; V gene: TRBV29-1; clone size: -; CDR3 DNA: TGCAGCGTTGAAGAATACCCCACAGGGAAGGCGGGAGATGGCTACACCTTC; CDR3 protein: CSVEEYPTGKAGDGYTF
J gene: TRBJ1-2; D gene: -; V gene: TRBV9; clone size: few; CDR3 DNA: TGTGCCAGCAGCGGTCAGGGATCAGGCGGCTACACCTTC; CDR3 protein: CASSGQGSGGYTF
J gene: TRBJ2-1; D gene: TRBD2; V gene: TRBV23-1; clone size: -; CDR3 DNA: TGCGCCAGCAGTCAAACCTTTAGGACCGGGACTAGCTTCTACAATGAGCAGTTCTTC; CDR3 protein: CASSQTFRTGTSFYNEQFF
J gene: TRBJ2-1; D gene: -; V gene: TRBV7-9; clone size: -; CDR3 DNA: TGTGCCAGCAGCCAAACGGCCCCAGGGACAAATGAGCAGTTCTTC; CDR3 protein: CASSQTAPGTNEQFF
J gene: TRBJ1-1; D gene: -; V gene: TRBV30; clone size: -; CDR3 DNA: TGTGCCTGGAGAAAAAAGACTGGGAACACTGAAGCTTTCTTT; CDR3 protein: CAWRKKTGNTEAFF
J gene: TRBJ2-3; D gene: -; V gene: TRBV18; clone size: -; CDR3 DNA: TGTGCCAGCTCACCACTTAGAGGGGGAAGCACAGATACGCAGTATTTT; CDR3 protein: CASSPLRGGSTDTQYF